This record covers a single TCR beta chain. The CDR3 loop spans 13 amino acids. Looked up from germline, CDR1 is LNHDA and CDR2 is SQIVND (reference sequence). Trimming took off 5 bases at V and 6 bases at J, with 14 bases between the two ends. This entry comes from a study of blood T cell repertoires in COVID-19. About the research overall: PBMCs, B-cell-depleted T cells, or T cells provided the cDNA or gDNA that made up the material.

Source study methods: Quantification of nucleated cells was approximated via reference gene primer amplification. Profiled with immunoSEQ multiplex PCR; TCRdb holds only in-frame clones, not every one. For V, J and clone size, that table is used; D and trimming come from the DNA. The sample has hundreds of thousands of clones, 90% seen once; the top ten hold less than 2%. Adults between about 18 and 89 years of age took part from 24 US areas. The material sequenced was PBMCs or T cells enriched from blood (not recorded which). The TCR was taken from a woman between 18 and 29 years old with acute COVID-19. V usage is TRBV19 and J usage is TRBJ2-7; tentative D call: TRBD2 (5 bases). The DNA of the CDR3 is TGTGCCAGTAGTTTAACTAGAGGAGCCGAGCAGTACTTC. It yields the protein CASSLTRGAEQYF. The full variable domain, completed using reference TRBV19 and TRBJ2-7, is DGGITQSPKYLFRKEGQNVTLSCEQNLNHDAMYWYRQDPGQGLRLIYYSQIVNDFQKGDIAEGYSVSREKKESFPLTVTSAQKNPTAFYLCASSLTRGAEQYFGPGTRLTVT.